The 16 T cell receptor beta chains presented below share a single source sample, sequenced in a study of T-cell memory formation after mild COVID-19 (dated by TCRdb to the early 2020s). Library generation was performed with 5' RACE. This sample was sequenced with an Illumina NovaSeq 6000. TCRdb's own reprocessing of the public reads used fastp at Q25 and MiXCR and kept productive beta chains. CDR3 protein sequences are deduplicated, and each keeps its most common genes and DNA. This sample has 550,000 to 600,000 distinct CDR3 sequences in its table, and about 22% of those were observed once. The ten largest clones add up to about 8.2% of the sample. Sequencing input: PBMCs or a T cell subset sorted from them (not recorded which). The receptors were sampled from an adult woman who had mild COVID-19 (a few samples of this study predate the infection). The sample titles of this study are shuffled in the database, so cell type and time point are left out; the donor was told from shared clones.

The J gene is TRBJ1-1, the V gene TRBV6-6, with 9 bases identical to TRBD1. Germline V gene sequence: CDR1 MNHNY, CDR2 SVGAGI (reference sequence). CDR3 length: 17 residues. V shed 6 bases and J 3 bases; nucleotides not matched to a gene: 14. The CDR3: CASSPGQQGAGYTEAFF. CDR3 nucleotides: TGTGCCAGCAGCCCTGGACAACAGGGGGCAGGGTACACTGAAGCTTTCTTT.

This clonotype came up a few times. The chain is built from TRBV7-3 and TRBJ1-2; D might be TRBD1 (6 bases). V lost 5 bases and J 11 bases, leaving 15 bases between the germline ends. Germline V lookup: CDR1 SGHTA, CDR2 FQGTGA. This CDR3 spans 12 amino acids. The CDR3 nucleotides read TGTGCCAGCAGCATGGACAGTATATTTTACACCTTC. Translation gives CASSMDSIFYTF.

J is TRBJ2-5 and V is TRBV5-1, with TRBD2 as a possible D gene (6 bases). V was trimmed by 4 bases and J by 5 bases, leaving 15 bases between them. Germline values: CDR1 SGHRS, CDR2 YFSETQ. The CDR3 runs to 14 residues. As DNA, the CDR3 is TGCGCCAGCAGCCCCCGAGGAGGGACGGAGACCCAGTACTTC. Translation gives CASSPRGGTETQYF.

This clonotype was seen repeatedly, ten times or more. The chain links TRBV20-1 to TRBJ2-3, with D tentatively TRBD1 (6 bases). Germline CDR1 reads DFQATT; CDR2 reads SNEGSKA (reference sequence). This CDR3 has 15 amino acids. V lost 2 bases to trimming and J lost 0 bases, with 12 bases between them. The CDR3, as DNA: TGCAGTGCTAGATCAGGGGCCCGTAGCACAGATACGCAGTATTTT. Translation gives CSARSGARSTDTQYF.

The chain carries TRBV12-5 and TRBJ1-1; tentative D call: TRBD1 (6 bases). Between the trimmed V and J ends, which lost 6 bases and 1 base, there was a span of 9 bases. CDR3 length equals 13 residues. Germline V gene data show CDR1 as LGHNT and CDR2 as FRNRAP. Written as DNA, the CDR3 is TGTGCTAGTGGCTGGACAGCGAACACTGAAGCTTTCTTT. It specifies CASGWTANTEAFF.

The J gene is TRBJ2-4, the V gene TRBV20-1; 10 bases line up with TRBD1. This CDR3 has 17 residues. Germline CDR1 is DFQATT and CDR2 is SNEGSKA (reference sequence). V trimming: 0 bases; J trimming: 0 bases; junction bases outside the gene matches: 5. The CDR3 reads CSAREGQGYLAKNIQYF. CDR3 nucleotides: TGCAGTGCTAGAGAGGGACAGGGGTATTTAGCCAAAAACATTCAGTACTTC.

The rearrangement links TRBV2 to TRBJ2-4, with D hard to call. V was cut by 2 bases and J by 6 bases, with 14 bases left in between. Germline CDR1 SNHLY, CDR2 FYNNEI. CDR3 size: 15 residues. CDR3: CASSESAPRVNIQYF. CDR3 sequence (DNA): TGTGCCAGCAGTGAATCGGCCCCCCGGGTAAACATTCAGTACTTC.

The table lists this clonotype with a few counts. The chain couples TRBV7-2 to TRBJ2-1; D ambiguous. The CDR3 contains 13 residues. Germline V gene sequence: CDR1 SGHTA, CDR2 FQGNSA. Trimming cost V 3 bases and J 6 bases, with 9 bases left between them. In DNA form, the CDR3 reads TGTGCCAGCAGCTTTTTCGGTCGCAATGAGCAGTTCTTC. Residues: CASSFFGRNEQFF.

The chain is built from TRBV4-1 and TRBJ1-2, with TRBD1 identical over 10 bases. V lost 1 base to trimming and J lost 3 bases; unmatched junction nucleotides: 8. The germline V gene has CDR1 MGHRA and CDR2 YSYEKL. The CDR3 spans 17 residues. CDR3 sequence (DNA): TGCGCCAGCAGCCAAGCGATGGCCGGGACAGGGGACTATGGCTACACCTTC. As protein: CASSQAMAGTGDYGYTF.

The rearrangement joins TRBV10-3 to TRBJ2-1, with 8 bases aligning to TRBD2. Germline V gene lookup returns CDR1 ENHRY and CDR2 SYGVKD. The CDR3 extends over 17 amino acids. Trimming took 0 bases from V and 5 from J; bases not matched to a gene: 9. The CDR3 reads CAISESLAGEAHNEQFF. The CDR3 bases are TGTGCCATCAGTGAGTCGCTAGCGGGTGAGGCACACAATGAGCAGTTCTTC.

This clonotype appeared a few times. The J gene is TRBJ2-7, the V gene TRBV29-1; 9 bases map to TRBD1. CDR1 is SQVTM and CDR2 is ANQGSEA in the germline V gene. The CDR3 is 17 amino acids. V was pared by 4 bases and J by 0 bases, with 13 bases of the junction left unmatched. The CDR3, as DNA: TGCAGCGTTGTTAAGGGGACAGGGACCTCTAGCTCCTACGAGCAGTACTTC. Amino acid sequence: CSVVKGTGTSSSYEQYF.

Ten or more counts support this clonotype. The J gene is TRBJ2-7, the V gene TRBV3-1; maybe TRBD2 (6 bases). The germline gives CDR1 LGHDT, CDR2 YNNKEL (reference sequence). The CDR3 runs to 15 residues. V shed 1 base and J shed 0 bases, with 10 bases lying between them. For the CDR3, the DNA is TGTGCCAGCAGCCAAGCGGCGGGGAGCTCCTACGAGCAGTACTTC. Translated, it gives CASSQAAGSSYEQYF.

This clonotype has a single count. The chain uses TRBV19 and TRBJ2-7; TRBD1 aligns across 11 bases. Trimming cost V 3 bases and J 0 bases; bases outside gene matches: 4. Germline V CDR1 and CDR2: LNHDA, SQIVND (reference sequence). The CDR3 extends over 16 amino acids. For the CDR3, the DNA is TGTGCCAGTAGTATTTCTGGGACAGGGGGCTCCTACGAGCAGTACTTC. Amino acid sequence: CASSISGTGGSYEQYF.

The chain carries TRBV4-2 and TRBJ2-2, with 7 bases aligning to TRBD2. This CDR3 is built from 17 residues. Germline-derived CDR1 and CDR2 are LGHNA and YNFKEQ. The V gene end was trimmed by 0 bases and the J gene end by 4 bases; junction bases not matched to a gene: 8. This CDR3 reads CASSQDVGVAGTGELFF. CDR3 nucleotide sequence: TGTGCCAGCAGCCAAGATGTTGGAGTAGCGGGCACCGGGGAGCTGTTTTTT.

This clonotype was counted between two and nine times. The chain joins TRBV29-1 to TRBJ2-1; the D is unclear. The V and J ends lost 7 bases and 5 bases respectively, with 15 bases between them. The germline V gene encodes CDR1 SQVTM and CDR2 ANQGSEA. The CDR3 extends over 13 amino acids. CDR3 residues: CSAARRVNNEQFF. The CDR3 region has the DNA TGCAGCGCGGCGCGTCGGGTTAACAATGAGCAGTTCTTC.

Regarding this clonotype: At one end, the junction sequence differs from germline, possibly due to a read error. The chain has TRBV7-2 and TRBJ2-3; D might be TRBD2 (6 bases). Germline assignment: CDR1 SGHTA and CDR2 FQGNSA. There are 14 residues in the CDR3. The CDR3 DNA follows: TGTGCCAGCAGCTTAGTCACTAGCATAGATACGCAGTATTTT. It encodes CASSLVTSIDTQYF.